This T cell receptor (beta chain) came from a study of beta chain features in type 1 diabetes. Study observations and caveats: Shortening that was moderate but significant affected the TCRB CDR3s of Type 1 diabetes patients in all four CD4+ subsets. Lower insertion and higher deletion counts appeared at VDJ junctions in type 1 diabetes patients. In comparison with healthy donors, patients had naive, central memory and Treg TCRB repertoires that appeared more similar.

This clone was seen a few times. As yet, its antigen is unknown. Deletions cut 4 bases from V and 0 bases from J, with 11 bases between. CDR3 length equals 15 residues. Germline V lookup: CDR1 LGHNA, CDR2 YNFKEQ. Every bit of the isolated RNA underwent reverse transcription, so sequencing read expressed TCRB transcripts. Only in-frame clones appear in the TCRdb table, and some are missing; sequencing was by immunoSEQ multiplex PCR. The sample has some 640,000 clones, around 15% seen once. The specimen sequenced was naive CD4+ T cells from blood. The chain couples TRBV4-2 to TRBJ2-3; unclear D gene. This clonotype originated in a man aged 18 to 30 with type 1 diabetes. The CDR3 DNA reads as TGTGCCAGCAGCCGAAGGACCCAGAGCACAGATACGCAGTATTTT. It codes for CASSRRTQSTDTQYF.